The rows below give T cell receptor beta chains drawn from one sample of a study of untreated major depressive disorder. Sequencing used immunoSEQ multiplex PCR; TCRdb keeps in-frame clones, though not all of them. The table lists 20,000 to 25,000 clones, around 92% of them singletons. Specimen: CD4+ T cells from PBMCs. The receptor source for this set is a woman aged 40 to 50 in good health. The CDR3 runs from the conserved cysteine through the conserved F or W. The D gene is left open where the match is weak. Clone size is stated in some rows and not others, as once, few, many or a class when expanded.

D gene: NA; clone size: NA; V gene: TRBV6-1; J gene: TRBJ1-5; CDR3 DNA: TGTGCCAGCAGTGATCTGAGGGGATCCAATCAGCCCCAGCATTTT; CDR3 protein: CASSDLRGSNQPQHF
D gene: NA; clone size: NA; V gene: TRBV19; J gene: TRBJ1-4; CDR3 DNA: TGTGCCAGCCTTGACTTCGGGGCTGAAAAACTGTTTTTT; CDR3 protein: CASLDFGAEKLFF
D gene: NA; clone size: NA; V gene: TRBV14; J gene: TRBJ2-4; CDR3 DNA: TGTGCCAGCAGCGCGGGACGGGGAGCCAAAAACATTCAGTACTTC; CDR3 protein: CASSAGRGAKNIQYF
D gene: TRBD2; clone size: NA; V gene: TRBV10-3; J gene: TRBJ2-1; CDR3 DNA: TGTGCCATCGGAACTAGCGGGGCTTCGGTGGGGAATGAGCAGTTCTTC; CDR3 protein: CAIGTSGASVGNEQFF
D gene: NA; clone size: NA; V gene: TRBV19; J gene: TRBJ2-7; CDR3 DNA: TGTGCCAGTAGATCGCGGAGCACCTACGAGCAGTACTTC; CDR3 protein: CASRSRSTYEQYF
D gene: TRBD2; clone size: NA; V gene: TRBV28; J gene: TRBJ2-4; CDR3 DNA: TGTGCCAGCAGATTAGCGGGAGGGCCCCAAAACATTCAGTACTTC; CDR3 protein: CASRLAGGPQNIQYF
D gene: NA; clone size: NA; V gene: TRBV2; J gene: TRBJ1-1; CDR3 DNA: TGTGCCAGCAGTGAGGTCGGGTCTTTCTTT; CDR3 protein: CASSEVGSFF
D gene: NA; clone size: few; V gene: TRBV11-2; J gene: TRBJ1-2; CDR3 DNA: TGTGCCAGCAGCTTAGTTCAGGGTTGGAACTATGGCTACACCTTC; CDR3 protein: CASSLVQGWNYGYTF
D gene: NA; clone size: NA; V gene: TRBV4-1; J gene: TRBJ1-1; CDR3 DNA: TGCGCCAGCAGCCAAGAGCAGTTTTCGAACACTGAAGCTTTCTTT; CDR3 protein: CASSQEQFSNTEAFF
D gene: NA; clone size: NA; V gene: TRBV27; J gene: TRBJ2-1; CDR3 DNA: TGTGCCAGCTCACTCTTAGGAGGGGCGATCTACAATGAGCAGTTCTTC; CDR3 protein: CASSLLGGAIYNEQFF
D gene: NA; clone size: NA; V gene: TRBV28; J gene: TRBJ2-1; CDR3 DNA: TGTGCCAGCAGTCCTAAGCGAGGGAGCAATGAGCAGTTCTTC; CDR3 protein: CASSPKRGSNEQFF
D gene: TRBD1; clone size: NA; V gene: TRBV5-6; J gene: TRBJ1-1; CDR3 DNA: TGTGCCAGCAGCTTGTTGGACAGGGCCGCTGAAGCTTTCTTT; CDR3 protein: CASSLLDRAAEAFF
D gene: NA; clone size: once; V gene: TRBV7-3; J gene: TRBJ2-3; CDR3 DNA: TGTGCCAGCAGCAACCCTGGGGAAGGATGGGATACGCAGTATTTT; CDR3 protein: CASSNPGEGWDTQYF
D gene: NA; clone size: NA; V gene: TRBV5-1; J gene: TRBJ2-1; CDR3 DNA: TGCGCCAGCAGCCTTTGGACGGACAATGAGCAGTTCTTC; CDR3 protein: CASSLWTDNEQFF